This is a list of T cell receptor beta chains from one sample in a study of shared clonotypes between healthy human individuals. Clones were sequenced by immunoSEQ multiplex PCR, and TCRdb holds only the in-frame ones, with some missing. The sample lists roughly 1,500,000 clones; 98% were seen once. Sequencing was done on a sample of naive CD4+ T cells sorted from blood. These receptors were collected from a man aged 25 to 40 in good health. Both conserved end residues are part of each CDR3. D genes are given only for firm matches. Expanded clones are given a class, and other clones once, few, many or no size at all.

d_call,j_call,clone_size,v_call,cdr3_aa,cdr3_nt
-,TRBJ2-1,-,TRBV7-2,CASSLGLNEQFF,TGTGCCAGCAGCTTAGGACTCAATGAGCAGTTCTTC
-,TRBJ1-2,-,TRBV7-9,CASSSTTGILWDGYTF,TGTGCCAGCAGCTCAACCACCGGGATCCTATGGGATGGCTACACCTTC
-,TRBJ2-5,-,TRBV2,CASSEPETQYF,TGTGCCAGCAGTGAACCAGAGACCCAGTACTTC
-,TRBJ2-5,-,TRBV5-1,CASSFLGSTVAQETQYF,TGCGCCAGCAGCTTTCTAGGGAGTACTGTCGCACAAGAGACCCAGTACTTC
TRBD2,TRBJ2-7,-,TRBV27,CASSPDPGLAGHEQYF,TGTGCCAGCAGCCCTGACCCGGGACTAGCGGGCCACGAGCAGTACTTC
TRBD2,TRBJ2-2,-,TRBV5-1,CASSSGTSGNTGELFF,TGCGCCAGCAGCTCAGGGACTAGCGGGAACACCGGGGAGCTGTTTTTT
-,TRBJ1-5,-,TRBV7-2,CASSLVNEQPQHF,TGTGCCAGCAGCTTAGTGAACGAACAGCCCCAGCATTTT
-,TRBJ2-7,-,TRBV25-1,CASSNMGIYEQYF,TGTGCCAGCAGTAATATGGGAATCTACGAGCAGTACTTC
TRBD2,TRBJ2-2,-,TRBV7-6,CASSTTAGTNTGELFF,TGTGCCAGCAGCACCACAGCGGGAACGAACACCGGGGAGCTGTTTTTT
-,TRBJ1-2,-,TRBV7-9,CASSHGHPGPYGYTF,TGTGCCAGCAGCCATGGACACCCCGGCCCTTATGGCTACACCTTC
-,TRBJ2-3,-,TRBV2,CASSADRRGDTQYF,TGTGCCAGCAGTGCGGACAGGCGGGGAGATACGCAGTATTTT
TRBD2,TRBJ2-7,-,TRBV7-8,CASSYRTSGSLIYEQYF,TGTGCCAGCAGCTACAGGACTAGCGGGAGCTTAATTTACGAGCAGTACTTC
-,TRBJ2-7,-,TRBV2,CASRPRGGRTESYEQYF,TGTGCCAGCAGACCGAGAGGAGGGAGGACCGAGTCCTACGAGCAGTACTTC
-,TRBJ1-5,-,TRBV7-6,CASSWGGGNQPQHF,TGTGCCAGCAGCTGGGGCGGGGGCAATCAGCCCCAGCATTTT
-,TRBJ2-7,-,TRBV6-5,CASRPQGPYEQYF,TGTGCCAGCAGACCCCAGGGCCCCTACGAGCAGTACTTC
-,TRBJ2-4,-,TRBV27,CASSSRQTVTKNIQYF,TGTGCCAGCAGTTCCCGACAGACAGTGACCAAAAACATTCAGTACTTC
-,TRBJ2-1,-,TRBV11-2,CASSLDYEQFF,TGTGCCAGCAGCTTAGATTATGAGCAGTTCTTC
TRBD2,TRBJ2-6,-,TRBV5-1,CASSLVASGGPLTGANVLTF,TGCGCCAGCAGCTTGGTGGCTAGCGGGGGGCCCCTCACGGGGGCCAACGTCCTGACTTTC
-,TRBJ1-5,-,TRBV15,CATSRDGFRRTPSNQPQHF,TGTGCCACCAGCAGAGATGGTTTCAGGCGGACGCCTAGCAATCAGCCCCAGCATTTT
-,TRBJ1-2,-,TRBV5-1,CASSPEGRTYGYTF,TGCGCCAGCAGCCCCGAAGGCAGAACCTATGGCTACACCTTC
TRBD2,TRBJ2-2,once,TRBV15,CATSRRVTSGRANTGELFF,TGTGCCACCAGCAGGAGGGTGACTAGCGGGAGGGCGAACACCGGGGAGCTGTTTTTT
-,TRBJ2-7,-,TRBV6-1,CASSRTGFSYEQYF,TGTGCCAGCAGTCGAACAGGTTTCTCCTACGAGCAGTACTTC
TRBD1,TRBJ2-7,-,TRBV2,CASRGQVSRPYSYEQYF,TGTGCCAGCAGAGGACAGGTCTCCCGACCGTATTCCTACGAGCAGTACTTC
-,TRBJ2-7,once,TRBV9,CASSVELAYEQYF,TGTGCCAGCAGCGTAGAGCTAGCCTACGAGCAGTACTTC
-,TRBJ2-6,-,TRBV4-3,CASSQDLSWRPPSSGANVLTF,TGCGCCAGCAGCCAAGATCTGTCGTGGAGGCCACCCAGCTCTGGGGCCAACGTCCTGACTTTC
-,TRBJ2-5,-,TRBV2,CASSQEGREVPQYF,TGTGCCAGCAGCCAGGAAGGACGGGAAGTCCCCCAGTACTTC
-,TRBJ2-7,-,TRBV7-6,CASSLVAGGVWDYEQYF,TGTGCCAGCAGCTTAGTAGCCGGGGGAGTTTGGGATTACGAGCAGTACTTC
-,TRBJ2-6,-,TRBV5-1,CASSLAGRLSGANVLTF,TGCGCCAGCAGCTTGGCTGGCAGGCTTTCTGGGGCCAACGTCCTGACTTTC
-,TRBJ2-7,-,TRBV28,CASSPGLPFGQYF,TGTGCCAGCAGTCCCGGACTCCCCTTCGGGCAGTACTTC
TRBD1,TRBJ2-7,-,TRBV7-2,CASSWGQGATYEQYF,TGTGCCAGCAGCTGGGGACAGGGGGCAACCTACGAGCAGTACTTC
-,TRBJ2-1,-,TRBV18,CASSPLSGPTGNEQFF,TGTGCCAGCTCACCTCTCTCTGGGCCCACGGGGAATGAGCAGTTCTTC
TRBD1,TRBJ2-7,-,TRBV5-1,CASSRVGQGAYEQYF,TGCGCCAGCAGCCGGGTGGGACAGGGGGCATACGAGCAGTACTTC
TRBD1,TRBJ1-2,-,TRBV12-5,CASGSQTGYNYGYTF,TGTGCTAGTGGTTCCCAGACAGGGTATAACTATGGCTACACCTTC
TRBD2,TRBJ2-5,-,TRBV5-4,CASSLSGLAGVETQYF,TGTGCCAGCAGCTTGTCGGGACTAGCGGGAGTGGAGACCCAGTACTTC
-,TRBJ2-6,-,TRBV19,CASTKTSSGANVLTF,TGTGCCAGTACCAAAACGAGCTCTGGGGCCAACGTCCTGACTTTC
TRBD1,TRBJ2-3,once,TRBV25-1,CASGPQGPTDTQYF,TGTGCCAGCGGACCACAGGGGCCCACGGATACGCAGTATTTT
TRBD2,TRBJ2-1,-,TRBV18,CASSPLGTSGSGSEQFF,TGTGCCAGCTCACCCCTCGGGACTAGCGGGAGCGGGAGTGAGCAGTTCTTC
-,TRBJ2-1,-,TRBV10-2,CASREQLYNEQFF,TGCGCCAGCAGGGAACAGCTATACAATGAGCAGTTCTTC
-,TRBJ2-1,-,TRBV4-1,CASSQTSGHYNEQFF,TGCGCCAGCAGCCAAACAAGCGGCCACTACAATGAGCAGTTCTTC
TRBD1,TRBJ1-5,few,TRBV2,CASSQRQGYSNQPQHF,TGTGCCAGCAGTCAACGACAGGGTTATAGCAATCAGCCCCAGCATTTT
-,TRBJ1-4,-,TRBV10-1,CASRGDGEKLFF,TGCGCCAGCAGAGGGGATGGGGAAAAACTGTTTTTT
-,TRBJ1-1,-,TRBV4-1,CASSLYGIGTEAFF,TGCGCCAGCAGCCTCTATGGTATAGGCACTGAAGCTTTCTTT
-,TRBJ2-7,-,TRBV7-2,CASNERVSYEQYF,TGTGCCAGCAACGAACGGGTTAGCTACGAGCAGTACTTC
-,TRBJ2-7,-,TRBV6-1,CATNQADTYEQYF,TGTGCCACAAACCAAGCGGACACTTACGAGCAGTACTTC
-,TRBJ2-1,-,TRBV11-2,CASSFYSAFYNEQFF,TGTGCCAGCAGCTTCTATAGCGCCTTCTACAATGAGCAGTTCTTC
-,TRBJ2-2,-,TRBV25-1,CASSQRSDSNTGELFF,TGTGCCAGCAGCCAGCGGTCAGATAGTAACACCGGGGAGCTGTTTTTT